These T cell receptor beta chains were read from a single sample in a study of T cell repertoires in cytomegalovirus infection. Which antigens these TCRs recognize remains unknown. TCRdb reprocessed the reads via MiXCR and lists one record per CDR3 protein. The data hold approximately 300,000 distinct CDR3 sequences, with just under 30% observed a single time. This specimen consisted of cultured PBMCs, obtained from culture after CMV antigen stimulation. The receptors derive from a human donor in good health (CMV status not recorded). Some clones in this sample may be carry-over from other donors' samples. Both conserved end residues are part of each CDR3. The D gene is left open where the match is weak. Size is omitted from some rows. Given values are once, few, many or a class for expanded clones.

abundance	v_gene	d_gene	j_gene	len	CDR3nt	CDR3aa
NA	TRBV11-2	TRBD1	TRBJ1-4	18	TGTGCCAGCAGACGAGGGACAGGGGGCGCAAAAACTAATGAAAAACTGTTTTTT	CASRRGTGGAKTNEKLFF
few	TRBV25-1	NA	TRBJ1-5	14	TGTGCCAGCAGAGCTGCGGGACTCTTTCAGCCCCAGCATTTT	CASRAAGLFQPQHF
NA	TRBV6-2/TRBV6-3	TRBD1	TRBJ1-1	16	TGTGCCAGCACCTCACGAAGCTGGACAGGGAACACTGAAGCTTTCTTT	CASTSRSWTGNTEAFF
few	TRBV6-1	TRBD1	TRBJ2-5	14	TGTGCCAGCAGTGAGGGGACAGGGAGAGAGACCCAGTACTTC	CASSEGTGRETQYF
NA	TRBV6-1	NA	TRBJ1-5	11	TGTGCCAGCAATGACAATCAGCCCCAGCATTTT	CASNDNQPQHF
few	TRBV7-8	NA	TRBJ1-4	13	TGTGCCAGCAGCTTAGCGGCGGTAACAAGACTGTTTTTT	CASSLAAVTRLFF
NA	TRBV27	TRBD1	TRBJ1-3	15	TGTGCCAGCAGTCCCCGGACAGGGCGCGTAAACACCATATATTTT	CASSPRTGRVNTIYF
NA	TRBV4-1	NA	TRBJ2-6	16	TGCGCCAGCAGCCAAACCGGACACTCTGGGGCCAACGTCCTGACTTTC	CASSQTGHSGANVLTF
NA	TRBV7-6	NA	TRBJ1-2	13	TGTGCCAGCAGCTTAATAGGAGACGGGGGCTACACCTTC	CASSLIGDGGYTF
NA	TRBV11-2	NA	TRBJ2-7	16	TGTGCCAGCAGCATTAATTCCGGGACTTCATCCTACGAGCAGTACTTC	CASSINSGTSSYEQYF
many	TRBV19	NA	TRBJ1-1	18	TGTGCCAGTAGTCGACGGGGGGGACTCTCGCGAATGAACACTGAAGCTTTCTTT	CASSRRGGLSRMNTEAFF
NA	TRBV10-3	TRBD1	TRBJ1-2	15	TGTGCCATCAGTGAGCCCTACAGGGGAAGCTATGGCTACACCTTC	CAISEPYRGSYGYTF